The 17 T cell receptor beta chains in this list originate from one sample, sequenced in a study of human T cells and chemical hapten exposure. The time point is: pre-sensitization, week 0. Treatment specified: therapeutic diphenylcyclopropenone sensitization with weekly scalp DPC. TCRdb reprocessed the RACE reads with MiXCR, giving one entry per CDR3 protein. This table holds approximately 260,000 distinct CDR3 sequences, about 9% found once. This material consisted of whole blood, taken in connection with sensitization to the hapten diphenylcyclopropenone (DPC). The source of these receptors is a woman in her 40s with alopecia areata. Some clones in this sample may be carry-over from other donors' samples.

This clonotype was seen only a few times. V usage is TRBV6-2 or TRBV6-3 and J usage is TRBJ2-5; D perhaps matches TRBD2 (6 bases). V was cut by 4 bases and J by 5 bases, with 8 bases left in between. The germline V gene encodes CDR1 MNHEY and CDR2 SVGEGT. The CDR3 runs to 12 residues. CDR3 loop: CASSFREETQYF. CDR3 DNA sequence: TGTGCCAGCAGTTTCCGGGAGGAGACCCAGTACTTC.

This clonotype was counted between two and nine times. The rearrangement uses TRBV7-2 and TRBJ2-6; TRBD2 might be the D (6 bases). V was cut by 1 base and J by 2 bases, with 12 bases left in between. The germline CDR1 and CDR2 sequences are SGHTA and FQGNSA. The CDR3 has 17 residues. The CDR3 region is CASSLVGSSAGANVLTF. The DNA of the CDR3 is TGTGCCAGCAGCTTAGTCGGGAGCTCAGCTGGGGCCAACGTCCTGACTTTC.

The table lists this clonotype with a few counts. The chain uses TRBV3-1 and TRBJ2-7; D is ambiguous. Per the germline V gene, CDR1 is LGHDT and CDR2 is YNNKEL (reference sequence). The V end was cut by 0 bases, the J end by 2 bases, with 5 bases between. The CDR3 totals 13 residues. For the CDR3, the DNA is TGTGCCAGCAGCCAAGATGGGCCCTACGAGCAGTACTTC. Its translation: CASSQDGPYEQYF.

This clonotype was recorded a few times. CDR3 sequence reads: CAWSPGQGNEKLFF. The CDR3, as DNA: TGTGCCTGGAGCCCGGGACAGGGGAATGAAAAACTGTTTTTT. V gene TRBV30 combines with J gene TRBJ1-4; 10 positions agree with TRBD1. The CDR3 runs 14 residues. V lost 3 bases, J lost 5 bases, and 3 bases stayed unmatched. CDR1 is GTSNPN, CDR2 SVGIG, per germline (reference sequence).

J is TRBJ1-3 and V is TRBV7-8; a possible D gene is TRBD1 (5 bases). The CDR3 length is 13 residues. Germline V gene sequence: CDR1 SGHVS, CDR2 FQNEAQ. CDR3 in amino acids: CETGRPSGNTIYF. The CDR3 coding sequence is TGTGAAACGGGACGGCCCTCTGGAAACACCATATATTTT.

This clonotype was seen at least ten times. This rearrangement joins TRBV12-3 or TRBV12-4 to TRBJ2-5; tentative D call: TRBD1 (6 bases). The CDR3 sequence is 13 residues long. Trimming removed 6 bases from V and 0 bases from J, with 8 bases in between. In DNA form, the CDR3 reads TGTGCCAGCAGACGGGACAACCAAGAGACCCAGTACTTC. Its protein product is CASRRDNQETQYF.

This clonotype was seen a handful of times. This chain uses TRBV20-1 with TRBJ2-7; D unresolved. The CDR3 has 10 amino acids. V was shortened by 2 bases and J by 4 bases, with 3 bases between the two germline ends. Germline V gives CDR1 DFQATT, CDR2 SNEGSKA (reference sequence). In nucleotides, the CDR3 is TGCAGTGCTAGACTGTACGAGCAGTACTTC. This sequence encodes CSARLYEQYF.

This clonotype was counted a few times. The genes are TRBV20-1 and TRBJ1-4; D remains ambiguous. The CDR3 runs 13 residues. Germline CDR1 DFQATT, CDR2 SNEGSKA (reference sequence). The CDR3 loop is CSGRKDLNEKLFF. The CDR3 DNA reads as TGCAGCGGGCGGAAGGATCTTAATGAAAAACTGTTTTTT.

The table lists this clonotype with many counts. The V call is TRBV29-1, the J call TRBJ1-1, with 9 bases fitting TRBD1. With 7 bases clipped from V and 4 bases from J, the junction kept 7 bases outside the gene matches. CDR3 length: 13 amino acids. CDR1 is SQVTM, CDR2 ANQGSEA, per germline. The CDR3 here is CSAQDRGSTEAFF. CDR3 sequence (DNA): TGCAGCGCCCAGGACAGGGGAAGCACTGAAGCTTTCTTT.

The rearrangement joins TRBV7-9 to TRBJ2-1; no clear D. The CDR3 runs 12 residues. The V gene's germline CDR1 is SEHNR and CDR2 FQNEAQ (reference sequence). The V end lost 5 bases, the J end lost 10 bases, and 12 bases lay between the germline ends. Here the CDR3 reads CASSPAGYEQFF. For the CDR3, the DNA is TGTGCCAGCAGCCCCGCCGGGTACGAGCAGTTCTTC.

CDR3 sequence (DNA): TGTGCCAGCAGCTTAACGCAGGACAATGAGCAGTTCTTC. Protein sequence: CASSLTQDNEQFF. The J gene is TRBJ2-1, the V gene TRBV7-2; D is uncertain. The CDR3 has 13 amino acids. Germline CDR1 reads SGHTA; CDR2 reads FQGNSA. The V gene lost 2 bases and the J gene lost 5 bases, with 7 bases spanning the gap.

The CDR3, as DNA: TGTGCCAGCAGTCGACTCGGGACAGGGAGCAATGAGCAGTTCTTC. Residues: CASSRLGTGSNEQFF. The chain recombines TRBV12-3 or TRBV12-4 with TRBJ2-1, with 9 bases lining up with TRBD1. This CDR3 contains 15 residues. V shed 5 bases, J shed 6 bases, and the junction held 8 bases outside the gene matches.

This chain uses TRBV28 with TRBJ2-2; a weak D match, TRBD1 (6 bases). The V and J ends lost 6 bases and 4 bases respectively, with 12 bases between them. CDR1 is MDHEN and CDR2 is SYDVKM in the germline V gene. The CDR3 loop spans 14 amino acids. CDR3 in DNA: TGTGCCAGCAGGAGACAGGCCTCCACCGGGGAGCTGTTTTTT. Translated, it gives CASRRQASTGELFF.

The chain couples TRBV7-9 to TRBJ2-7, with 7 bases aligning to TRBD2. Germline V gene data show CDR1 as SEHNR and CDR2 as FQNEAQ (reference sequence). The length of the CDR3 is 12 residues. Germline trimming cut 3 bases from V and 6 bases from J; bases unmatched to any gene: 2. The CDR3 spells CASSLGGSEQYF. The CDR3 coding sequence is TGTGCCAGCAGCTTGGGGGGGAGCGAGCAGTACTTC. The whole variable domain, filled in from reference TRBV7-9 and TRBJ2-7, reads DTGVSQNPRHKITKRGQNVTFRCDPISEHNRLYWYRQTLGQGPEFLTYFQNEAQLEKSRLLSDRFSAERPKGSFSTLEIQRTEQGDSAMYLCASSLGGSEQYFGPGTRLTVT.

This clonotype was recorded many times. V gene TRBV27 combines with J gene TRBJ2-5; 9 bases fit TRBD1. With V trimmed by 4 bases and J by 3 bases, 12 bases remained unmatched. This CDR3 contains 17 residues. Germline CDR1 and CDR2: MNHEY and SMNVEV (reference sequence). The CDR3 DNA sequence: TGTGCCAGCAGTTACATCGGACAGGGGCTTTCTAAAGAGACCCAGTACTTC. Translated, it gives CASSYIGQGLSKETQYF.

The J gene is TRBJ1-1, the V gene TRBV15; tentative D call: TRBD1 (5 bases). CDR1 is LNHNV, CDR2 YYDKDF, per germline (reference sequence). V was cut by 0 bases and J by 4 bases, with 15 bases left in between. This CDR3 is built from 16 residues. The CDR3 reads CATSRDPLGRGTEAFF. The CDR3 DNA is TGTGCCACCAGCAGAGATCCCCTTGGTAGGGGCACTGAAGCTTTCTTT.

This clonotype occurred many times. The CDR3 region is CASRDRISAGGEQYF. The CDR3 DNA reads TGTGCCAGCAGAGATCGAATCTCGGCAGGGGGCGAGCAGTACTTC. The rearrangement links TRBV2 to TRBJ2-7, with TRBD1 identical over 7 bases. Germline V gene lookup returns CDR1 SNHLY and CDR2 FYNNEI. The V and J ends lost 6 bases and 6 bases, in that order; junction bases with no gene match: 14. The CDR3 runs to 15 residues.